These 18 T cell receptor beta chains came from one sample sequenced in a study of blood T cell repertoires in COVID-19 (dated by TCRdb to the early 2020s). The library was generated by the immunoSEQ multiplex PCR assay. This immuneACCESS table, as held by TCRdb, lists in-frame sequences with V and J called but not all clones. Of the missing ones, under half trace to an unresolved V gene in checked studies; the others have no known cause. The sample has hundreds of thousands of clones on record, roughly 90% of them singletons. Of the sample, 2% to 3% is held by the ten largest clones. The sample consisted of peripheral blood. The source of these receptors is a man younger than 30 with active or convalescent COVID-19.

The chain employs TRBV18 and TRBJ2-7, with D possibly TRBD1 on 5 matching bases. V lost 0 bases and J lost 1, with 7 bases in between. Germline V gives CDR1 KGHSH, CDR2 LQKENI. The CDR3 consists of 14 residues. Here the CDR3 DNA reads TGTGCCAGCTCACCACCTGACAGATCCTACGAGCAGTACTTC. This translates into CASSPPDRSYEQYF.

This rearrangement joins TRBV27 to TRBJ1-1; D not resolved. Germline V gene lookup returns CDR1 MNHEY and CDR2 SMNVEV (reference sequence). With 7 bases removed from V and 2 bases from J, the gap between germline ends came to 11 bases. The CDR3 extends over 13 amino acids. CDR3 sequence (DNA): TGTGCCAGCAACGCGGTAGGTAACACTGAAGCTTTCTTT. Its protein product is CASNAVGNTEAFF.

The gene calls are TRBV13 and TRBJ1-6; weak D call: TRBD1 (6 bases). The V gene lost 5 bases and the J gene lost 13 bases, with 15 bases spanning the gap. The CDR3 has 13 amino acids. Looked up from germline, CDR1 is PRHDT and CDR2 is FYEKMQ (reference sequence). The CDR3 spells CASSATGSRPLHF. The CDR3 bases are TGTGCCAGCAGCGCCACAGGGAGCAGGCCCCTCCACTTT.

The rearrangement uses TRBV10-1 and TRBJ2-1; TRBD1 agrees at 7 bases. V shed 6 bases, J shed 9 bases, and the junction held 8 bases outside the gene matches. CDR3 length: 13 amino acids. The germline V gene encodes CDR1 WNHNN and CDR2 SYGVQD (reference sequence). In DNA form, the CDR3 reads TGCGCCAGCAGCAGAGGGACAGAGGGTGAGCAGTTCTTC. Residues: CASSRGTEGEQFF.

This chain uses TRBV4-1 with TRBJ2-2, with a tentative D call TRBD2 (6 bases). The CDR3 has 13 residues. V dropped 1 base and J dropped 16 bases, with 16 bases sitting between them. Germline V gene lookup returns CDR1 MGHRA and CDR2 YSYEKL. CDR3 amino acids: CASSQGAGSPRFF. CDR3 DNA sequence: TGCGCCAGCAGCCAAGGGGCGGGGAGCCCAAGGTTTTTT.

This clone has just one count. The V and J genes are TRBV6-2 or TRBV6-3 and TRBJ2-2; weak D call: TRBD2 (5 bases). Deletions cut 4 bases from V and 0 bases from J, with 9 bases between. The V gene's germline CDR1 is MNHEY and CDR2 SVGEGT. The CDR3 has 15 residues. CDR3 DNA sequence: TGTGCCAGCAGTTGGGAAGCGGCGAACACCGGGGAGCTGTTTTTT. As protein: CASSWEAANTGELFF.

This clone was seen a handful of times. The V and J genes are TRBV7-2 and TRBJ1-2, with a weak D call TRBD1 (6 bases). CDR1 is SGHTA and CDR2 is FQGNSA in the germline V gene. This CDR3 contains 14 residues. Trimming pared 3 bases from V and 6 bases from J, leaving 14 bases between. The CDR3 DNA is TGTGCCAGCAGCTTTTCGCGACAGGTCCATGGCTACACCTTC. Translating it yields CASSFSRQVHGYTF.

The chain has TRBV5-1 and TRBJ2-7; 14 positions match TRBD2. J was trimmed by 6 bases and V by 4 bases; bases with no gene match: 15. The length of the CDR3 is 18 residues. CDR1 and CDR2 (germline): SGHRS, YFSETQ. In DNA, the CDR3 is TGCGCCAGCAGCGTGGCCGTTACGGGACTAGCGGGAGTATTCGAGCAGTACTTC. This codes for CASSVAVTGLAGVFEQYF.

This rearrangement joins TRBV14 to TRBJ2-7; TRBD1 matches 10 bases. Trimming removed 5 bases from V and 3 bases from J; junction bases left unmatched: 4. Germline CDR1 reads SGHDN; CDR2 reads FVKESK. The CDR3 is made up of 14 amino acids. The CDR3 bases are TGTGCCAGCAGCATCGGGACAGGGGACTACGAGCAGTACTTC. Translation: CASSIGTGDYEQYF.

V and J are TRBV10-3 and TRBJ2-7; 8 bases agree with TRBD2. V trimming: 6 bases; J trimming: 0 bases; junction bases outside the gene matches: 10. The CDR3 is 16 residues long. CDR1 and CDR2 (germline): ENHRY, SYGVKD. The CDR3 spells CAIRDPGLGSSYEQYF. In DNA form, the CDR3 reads TGTGCCATCAGAGACCCGGGACTAGGAAGCTCCTACGAGCAGTACTTC.

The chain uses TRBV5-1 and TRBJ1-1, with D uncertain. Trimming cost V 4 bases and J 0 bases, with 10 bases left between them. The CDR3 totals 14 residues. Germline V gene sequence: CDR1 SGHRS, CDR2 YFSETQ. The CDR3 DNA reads TGCGCCAGCAGCACTTCGGTTTTGAACACTGAAGCTTTCTTT. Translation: CASSTSVLNTEAFF.

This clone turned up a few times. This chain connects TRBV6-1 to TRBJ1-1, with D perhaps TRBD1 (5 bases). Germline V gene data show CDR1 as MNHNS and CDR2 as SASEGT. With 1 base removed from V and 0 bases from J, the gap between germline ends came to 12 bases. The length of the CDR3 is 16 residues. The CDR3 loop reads CASSEGWGRMNTEAFF. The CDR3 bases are TGTGCCAGCAGTGAAGGATGGGGGAGGATGAACACTGAAGCTTTCTTT.

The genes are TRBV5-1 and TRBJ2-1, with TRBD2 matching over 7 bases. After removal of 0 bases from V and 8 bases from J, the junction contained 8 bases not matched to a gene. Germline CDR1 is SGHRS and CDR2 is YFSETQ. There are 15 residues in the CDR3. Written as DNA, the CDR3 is TGCGCCAGCAGCTTGGGGACTAGTAGGAGGGATGAGCAGTTCTTC. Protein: CASSLGTSRRDEQFF.

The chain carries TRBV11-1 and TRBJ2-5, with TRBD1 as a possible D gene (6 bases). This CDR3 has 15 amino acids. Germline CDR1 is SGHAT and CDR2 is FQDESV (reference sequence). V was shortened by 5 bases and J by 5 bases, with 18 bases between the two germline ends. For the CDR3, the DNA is TGTGCCAGCAGCGAAACACAGGGTCGGGTGGAGACCCAGTACTTC. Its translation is CASSETQGRVETQYF.

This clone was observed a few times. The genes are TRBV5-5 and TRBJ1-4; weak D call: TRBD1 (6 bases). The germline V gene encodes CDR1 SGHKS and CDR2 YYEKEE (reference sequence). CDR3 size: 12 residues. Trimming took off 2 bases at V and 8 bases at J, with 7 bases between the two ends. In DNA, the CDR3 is TGTGCCAGCAGCTTACAGGGCGAAAAACTGTTTTTT. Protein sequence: CASSLQGEKLFF. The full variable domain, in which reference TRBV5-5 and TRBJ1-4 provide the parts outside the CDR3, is DAGVTQSPTHLIKTRGQQVTLRCSPISGHKSVSWYQQVLGQGPQFIFQYYEKEERGRGNFPDRFSARQFPNYSSELNVNALLLGDSALYLCASSLQGEKLFFGSGTQLSVL.

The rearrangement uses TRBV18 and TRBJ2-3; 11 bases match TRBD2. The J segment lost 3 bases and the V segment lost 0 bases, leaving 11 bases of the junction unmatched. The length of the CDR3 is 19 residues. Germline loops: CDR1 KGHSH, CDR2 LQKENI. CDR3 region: CASSPPLFVTSGSTDTQYF. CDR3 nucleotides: TGTGCCAGCTCACCACCTCTATTCGTAACTAGCGGGAGTACAGATACGCAGTATTTT.

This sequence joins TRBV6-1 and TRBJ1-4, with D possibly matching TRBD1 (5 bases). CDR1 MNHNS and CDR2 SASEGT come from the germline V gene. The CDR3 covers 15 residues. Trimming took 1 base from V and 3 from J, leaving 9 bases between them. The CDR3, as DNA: TGTGCCAGCAGTGAAGAAACAGGTTCTAATGAAAAACTGTTTTTT. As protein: CASSEETGSNEKLFF.

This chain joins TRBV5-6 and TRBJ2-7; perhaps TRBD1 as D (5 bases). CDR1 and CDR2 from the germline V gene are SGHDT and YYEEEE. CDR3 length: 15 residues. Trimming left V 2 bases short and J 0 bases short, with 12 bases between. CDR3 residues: CASSLYGHTSYEQYF. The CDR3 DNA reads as TGTGCCAGCAGCTTATATGGACATACCTCCTACGAGCAGTACTTC.